This T cell receptor (beta chain) derives from a study of blood T cell repertoires in COVID-19. For the study at large: The origin of the acute and convalescent COVID-19 samples was the United States, Italy and Spain. T cells, B-cell-depleted T cells, or PBMCs supplied cDNA or gDNA.

Germline V gene lookup returns CDR1 SGHAT and CDR2 FQNNGV. V was trimmed by 2 bases and J by 4 bases, leaving 5 bases between them. The CDR3 length is 13 residues. Original processing methods: Reference gene primers were amplified, and this amplification served to estimate nucleated cell counts. Clones were sequenced by immunoSEQ multiplex PCR, and TCRdb holds only the in-frame ones, with some missing. V and J calls and clone size follow that table, whereas D and trimming were derived from the DNA. The table includes 150,000 to 200,000 clones, 65% to 85% detected once. The sequencing sample was made of peripheral blood. The gene calls are TRBV11-2 and TRBJ2-2; D gene ambiguous. The sequence was obtained from a man aged 60 to 69 with active or convalescent COVID-19. The CDR3 is CASSLQRTGELFF. The CDR3 DNA reads TGTGCCAGCAGCTTACAGCGCACCGGGGAGCTGTTTTTT.